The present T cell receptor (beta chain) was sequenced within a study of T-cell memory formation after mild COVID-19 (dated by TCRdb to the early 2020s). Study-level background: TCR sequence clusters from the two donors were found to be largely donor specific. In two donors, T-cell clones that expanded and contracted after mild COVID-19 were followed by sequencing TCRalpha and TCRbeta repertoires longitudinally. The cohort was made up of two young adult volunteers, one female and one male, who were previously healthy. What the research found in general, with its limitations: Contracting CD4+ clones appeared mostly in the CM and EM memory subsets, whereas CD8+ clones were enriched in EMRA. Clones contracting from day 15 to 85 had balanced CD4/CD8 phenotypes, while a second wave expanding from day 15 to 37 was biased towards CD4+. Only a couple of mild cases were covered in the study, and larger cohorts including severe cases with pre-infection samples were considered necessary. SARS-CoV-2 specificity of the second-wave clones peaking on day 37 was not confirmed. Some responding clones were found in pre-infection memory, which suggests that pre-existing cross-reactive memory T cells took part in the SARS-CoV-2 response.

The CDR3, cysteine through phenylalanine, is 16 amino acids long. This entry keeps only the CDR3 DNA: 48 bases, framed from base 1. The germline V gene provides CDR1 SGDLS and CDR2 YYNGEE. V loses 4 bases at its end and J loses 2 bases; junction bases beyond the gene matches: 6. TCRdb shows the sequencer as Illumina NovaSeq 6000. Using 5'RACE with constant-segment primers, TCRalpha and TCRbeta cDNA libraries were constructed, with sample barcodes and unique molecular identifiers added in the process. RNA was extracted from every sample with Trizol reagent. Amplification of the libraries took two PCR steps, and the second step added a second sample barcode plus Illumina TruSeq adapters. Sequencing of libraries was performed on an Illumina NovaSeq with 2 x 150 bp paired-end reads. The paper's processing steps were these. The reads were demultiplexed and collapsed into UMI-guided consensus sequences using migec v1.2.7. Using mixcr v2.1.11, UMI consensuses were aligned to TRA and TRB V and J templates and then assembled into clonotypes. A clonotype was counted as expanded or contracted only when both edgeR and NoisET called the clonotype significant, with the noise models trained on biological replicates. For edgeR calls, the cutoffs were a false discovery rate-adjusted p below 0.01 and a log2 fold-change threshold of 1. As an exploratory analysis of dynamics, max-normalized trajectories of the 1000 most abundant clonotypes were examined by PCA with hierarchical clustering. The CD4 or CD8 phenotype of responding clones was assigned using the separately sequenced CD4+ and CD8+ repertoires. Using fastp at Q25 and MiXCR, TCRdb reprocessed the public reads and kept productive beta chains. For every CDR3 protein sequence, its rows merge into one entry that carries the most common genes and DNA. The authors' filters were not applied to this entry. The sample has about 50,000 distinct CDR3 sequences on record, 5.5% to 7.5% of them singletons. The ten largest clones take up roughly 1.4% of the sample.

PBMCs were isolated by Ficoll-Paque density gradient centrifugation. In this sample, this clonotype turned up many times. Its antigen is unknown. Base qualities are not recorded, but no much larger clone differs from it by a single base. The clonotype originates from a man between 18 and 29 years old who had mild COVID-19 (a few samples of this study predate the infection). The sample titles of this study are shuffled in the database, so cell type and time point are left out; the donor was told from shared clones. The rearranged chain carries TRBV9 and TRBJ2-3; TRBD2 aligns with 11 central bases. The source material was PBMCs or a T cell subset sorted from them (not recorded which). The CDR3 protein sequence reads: CASSPLAGADTDTQYF. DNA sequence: TGTGCCAGCAGCCCACTAGCGGGGGCCGACACAGATACGCAGTATTTT.